Listed below are T cell receptor beta chains from one sample, sequenced in a study of regulatory T cells in long-lasting Graves disease. Each CDR3 protein gets one entry after TCRdb re-called the multiplex PCR reads with MiXCR. The repertoire includes around 480,000 distinct CDR3 sequences, approximately 16% of them detected once, and approximately 25% sits in the top ten. These data also formed part of another study, on T cells in Graves' hyperthyroidism and ophthalmopathy.

The material sequenced was peripheral blood mononuclear cells (PBMCs), taken at new diagnosis, from a patient treated with antithyroid drugs. The receptors originated from a middle-aged woman with Graves disease. CDR3s leave out the opening cysteine and the closing phenylalanine or tryptophan.

v_gene	CDR3aa
TRBV30	AWSVMDRRNEKLF
TRBV19	ASTATGGRNSPLH
TRBV5-6	ASSLPLGRESGANVLT
TRBV28	ASSLPVQIQPQH
TRBV3-1	ASSKKTSGGASYNEQF
TRBV6-1	ASSVQDTQY
TRBV27	ASSFDRGGTYEQY
TRBV12-3/TRBV12-4	ASSLDVPTEAF
TRBV2	ASSATEGSWGYT
TRBV4-1	ASSPLPRQPNYGYT
TRBV18	ASSPPEQTNEKLF
TRBV5-1	ASSLVVGVGSEQF
TRBV12-3/TRBV12-4	ASSLAPGEGNEQF
TRBV10-3	AISGLLADSYNEQF
TRBV9	ASGNSGGTYNEQF
TRBV7-3	ASSSPGQGVNEQF
TRBV10-3	AISDQGLGNQPQH
TRBV20-1	SARDARGPTEAF
TRBV10-2	ASSAFPGYNYGYT
TRBV7-9	ASTLSSPNTEAF
TRBV15	ATGISGNTIY
TRBV6-1	AIRATDFQEAQY
TRBV6-1	ASRRIQETQY
TRBV5-1	ASSSPGTANLQETQY
TRBV3-1	ASSPGTGVETQY
TRBV11-2	ASSQAGAETQY
TRBV2	ASTLGQGARGF
TRBV2	ASSEQGRGAEAF
TRBV7-3	ASSLTGSASYNEQF
TRBV12-5	ASGLRTGADEQF
TRBV9	ASSSTGGSGEAF
TRBV6-1	ASSPWVGNEQF
TRBV6-5	ASSSPRGQGTGELF
TRBV24-1	ATSDARDRGKSWYGYT
TRBV20-1	SARVTGNTGELF
TRBV20-1	SGREGQETQY
TRBV20-1	SAHHPGRESSYT
TRBV12-3/TRBV12-4	ASSLNQGNAEAF
TRBV6-2/TRBV6-3	ASSRLAGETDTQY
TRBV15	ATSRDRLTSNTEAF
TRBV15	ATSPRDRRADTQY
TRBV2	ASLRAGSTDTQY
TRBV18	ASSTGPTKGAQH
TRBV5-1	ASSLFARGTEAF
TRBV27	ASSNWQGAFNEQF
TRBV5-5	ASSLAGIGGQPQH
TRBV5-1	ASSLGGITYNEQF
TRBV4-1	ASSQVGQAGNEQF